This T cell receptor (beta chain) was found in a study of blood T cell repertoires in COVID-19. As for the study in general: The United States, Italy and Spain provided the acute and convalescent COVID-19 samples. T cells, B-cell-depleted T cells, or PBMCs supplied cDNA or gDNA.

This clone appeared a few times. The germline V and J ends were trimmed by 2 bases and 1 base, with 12 bases remaining between them. The CDR3 has 16 amino acids. Per the germline V gene, CDR1 is LGHNA and CDR2 is YSLEER. The method was immunoSEQ multiplex PCR; TCRdb's version includes in-frame clones alone and lacks a portion of them. Among 65,000 to 90,000 clones listed, approximately 80% were seen once. What was sequenced was peripheral blood. This chain uses TRBV4-3 with TRBJ1-3, with D possibly TRBD1 on 5 matching bases. This clonotype was obtained from a woman older than 75 with active or convalescent COVID-19. In DNA form, the CDR3 reads TGCGCCAGCAGCCAAAGGGGCGGGGGATCTGGAAACACCATATATTTT. This translates into CASSQRGGGSGNTIYF.